This T cell receptor beta chain was identified in a study of cytomegalovirus exposure and HLA in healthy donors. All donors participated as healthy donors of bone marrow. With respect to this clone: Its cognate antigen is unknown.

The length of the CDR3 is 13 residues. The germline V gene encodes CDR1 GTSNPN and CDR2 SVGIG (reference sequence). V was clipped by 3 bases and J by 7 bases; unmatched bases: 5. PCR employed 60 Vbeta and 13 Jbeta primers. As originally analysed: Approximately 9.9 million of 80 million or so unique TCR beta chains were shared, per a later count. TCRdb's copy holds only in-frame clones and misses some; the assay was immunoSEQ multiplex PCR. V and J calls and clone size are given by that table; D and trimming were obtained from the DNA. The table has around 130,000 clones, less than 75% seen once. Study results and caveats: Among the CMV-associated chains, a few were confirmed in vitro as specific for CMV antigens.

The sequenced material came from PBMCs. The receptor was derived from a middle-aged woman in good health and CMV-seropositive. The chain has TRBV30 and TRBJ1-2; 10 nucleotides align to TRBD1. The CDR3 protein is CAWSPGTGVGYTF. As DNA, the CDR3 is TGTGCCTGGAGCCCCGGGACAGGGGTTGGCTACACCTTC.